The 26 T cell receptor beta chains below all came from one sample that was sequenced in a study of Tregs in tolerant kidney transplant recipients. Repertoires were generated with immunoSEQ multiplex PCR, while TCRdb's copy carries only in-frame clones and drops some. This sample lists roughly 4,900 clones; its ten largest clones have roughly 7%. The nonmyeloablative bone marrow transplants came from related graft donors, with transient mixed chimerism. Sequencing used CD4+ T cells from blood (PBMCs), obtained about 15 months after the transplant. All receptors come from a human patient who received a combined kidney and bone marrow transplant. The graft donor may be the source of some T cells.

For this clone: The read terminates 3 residues ahead of where the CDR3 ends, so the germline J gene completes it. This chain uses TRBV6-2 or TRBV6-3 with TRBJ2-2; TRBD2 matches at 7 bases. This CDR3 comprises 15 residues. V was clipped by 6 bases and J by 6 bases; unmatched bases: 10. Germline-derived CDR1 and CDR2 are MNHEY and SVGEGT. CDR3 loop: CASSRLLAAPGELFF. The part of the CDR3 DNA that was read is TGTGCCAGCAGCCGCCTCCTAGCGGCCCCCGGGGAG.

Comment on this clone: The CDR3 extends 3 residues past the end of the read, so its final part is completed from the germline J gene. This chain links TRBV2 with TRBJ2-7; 12 nucleotides align to TRBD2. Germline V lookup: CDR1 SNHLY, CDR2 FYNNEI. The length of the CDR3 is 14 residues. V was pared by 5 bases and J by 3 bases, with 2 bases of the junction left unmatched. The DNA read from the CDR3 is TGTGCCAGCAGTAAACTAGCGGGAGGCTACGAG. It specifies CASSKLAGGYE. The whole CDR3 sequence is CASSKLAGGYEQYF.

Note on this clone: The CDR3 goes on 3 residues after the read ends, and that part is filled in from the germline J gene. The gene calls are TRBV6-1 and TRBJ2-7, with 7 bases that match TRBD1. The V gene end was trimmed by 4 bases and the J gene end by 5 bases; junction bases not matched to a gene: 8. The CDR3 extends over 14 amino acids. Germline CDR1 and CDR2: MNHNS and SASEGT. The CDR3 bases that were read are TGTGCCAGCAGTGGGAGACAGGGAACGGACGAG. This encodes CASSGRQGTDE. The CDR3 reads in full as CASSGRQGTDEQYF.

Concerning this clone itself: The DNA ends 3 residues before the CDR3 does, and the rest of the CDR3 is filled in from the germline J gene. J is TRBJ2-7 and V is TRBV20-1; tentative D call: TRBD1 (5 bases). This CDR3 spans 14 amino acids. Per germline, CDR1 DFQATT and CDR2 SNEGSKA (reference sequence). V lost 3 bases and J 0 bases, leaving 12 bases between the germline ends. The DNA read from the CDR3 is TGCAGTGCTAGGGCAGGGTCGGTCTCCTACGAG. Amino acid sequence: CSARAGSVSYE. The full-length CDR3 reads as CSARAGSVSYEQYF.

Note on this clone: The CDR3 end is not reached by the read, which stops 3 residues before it; the germline J gene fills it in. The chain links TRBV9 to TRBJ2-3, with no clear D. Germline V gene lookup returns CDR1 SGDLS and CDR2 YYNGEE. The V end was cut by 5 bases, the J end by 2 bases, with 6 bases between. This CDR3 has 12 amino acids. The CDR3 here is CASRAVTDTQYF. CDR3 bases read: TGTGCCAGCAGAGCCGTCACAGATACG.

This clone registers medium-sized by frequency. The CDR3 goes on 3 residues after the read ends, and that part is filled in from the germline J gene. This chain links TRBV7-2 with TRBJ2-2, with no clear D. Trimming removed 1 base from V and 4 bases from J, with 7 bases in between. The CDR3 sequence is 14 residues long. Germline assignment: CDR1 SGHTA and CDR2 FQGNSA. CDR3 bases read: TGTGCCAGCAGCTTAGGGTTCGGCACCGGGGAG. It translates to CASSLGFGTGE. The entire CDR3 sequence reads CASSLGFGTGELFF.

A word on this clone: The CDR3 end falls 3 residues outside the read, so it is completed with the germline J gene. The chain links TRBV10-2 to TRBJ1-2; 8 nucleotides agree with TRBD1. The V gene's germline CDR1 is WSHSY and CDR2 SAAADI. The V gene end was trimmed by 3 bases and the J gene end by 0 bases; junction bases not matched to a gene: 9. The CDR3 contains 17 residues. CDR3 protein: CASSDGQGARTNYGYTF. The sequenced CDR3 bases are TGCGCCAGCAGTGATGGGCAGGGGGCGCGCACTAACTATGGC.

About this clone: Read coverage stops 3 residues before the CDR3 terminus; the germline J gene supplies the remainder. The chain carries TRBV10-2 and TRBJ2-1; D is possibly TRBD1 (6 bases). This CDR3 has 11 residues. V gave up 6 bases and J gave up 9 bases, with 9 bases separating them. Germline values: CDR1 WSHSY, CDR2 SAAADI. The CDR3 spells CASRQGPEQFF. The sequenced CDR3 bases are TGCGCCAGCAGACAGGGCCCTGAG.

A word on this clone: The sequence runs out 3 residues before the end of the CDR3; the remainder is reconstructed from the germline J gene. The V call is TRBV10-3, the J call TRBJ2-7; D possibly corresponds to TRBD2 (7 bases). Trimming removed 4 bases from V and 3 bases from J, with 16 bases in between. Germline V lookup: CDR1 ENHRY, CDR2 SYGVKD. The length of the CDR3 is 15 residues. The sequenced part of the CDR3 DNA is TGTGCCATCAGTGGTCCTTTGCGGGGGCACTACGAG. Protein sequence: CAISGPLRGHYE. The CDR3 as a whole reads CAISGPLRGHYEQYF.

A note on this clone: The CDR3 end is not reached by the read, which stops 3 residues before it; the germline J gene fills it in. The chain joins TRBV10-2 to TRBJ2-7, with 7 bases aligning to TRBD2. The V gene's germline CDR1 is WSHSY and CDR2 SAAADI. The CDR3 has 15 residues. J gave up 0 bases and V 9 bases, and 11 bases lay outside the gene matches. CDR3: CASRGGDRSSYEQYF. Incomplete CDR3 DNA: TGCGCCAGTAGGGGAGGGGATAGGAGCTCCTACGAG.

Note on this clone: The CDR3 end lies 3 residues beyond the end of the read and is filled in from the germline J gene. The rearrangement uses TRBV20-1 and TRBJ2-7; 7 nucleotides align to TRBD1. The CDR3 has 14 residues. In germline, CDR1 is DFQATT, CDR2 SNEGSKA (reference sequence). Trimming removed 6 bases from V and 5 bases from J; junction bases left unmatched: 13. Partial CDR3 DNA: TGCAGTGCAAGTGTCGACAGGGATCGGGACGAG. Protein product: CSASVDRDRDE. In full, the CDR3 is CSASVDRDRDEQYF.

By frequency, this clone registers medium-sized. Read sequence stops 3 residues before the CDR3 end, and the germline J gene provides the missing end. V usage is TRBV2 and J usage is TRBJ2-6; no firm D call. With 6 bases removed from V and 4 bases from J, the gap between germline ends came to 13 bases. There are 15 residues in the CDR3. In germline, CDR1 is SNHLY, CDR2 FYNNEI. CDR3 DNA (partial): TGTGCCAGCAGCCTGGGCAAATCGGGGGCCAACGTC. Translated: CASSLGKSGANV. The full CDR3 protein is CASSLGKSGANVLTF.

About this clone itself: The CDR3 end falls 3 residues outside the read, so it is completed with the germline J gene. This chain joins TRBV28 and TRBJ1-3, with 10 bases fitting TRBD1. The trim removed 5 bases at V and 7 bases at J, leaving 11 bases unmatched. Germline V gene sequence: CDR1 MDHEN, CDR2 SYDVKM. The CDR3 loop spans 16 amino acids. The CDR3 sequence is CASSPPLPGQGNTIYF. The CDR3 DNA, read in part, is TGTGCCAGCAGTCCACCGTTACCGGGACAGGGGAACACC.

Points on this clone: The read halts 3 residues ahead of the CDR3 end, with the missing end drawn from the germline J gene. V is TRBV9 and J is TRBJ2-7; D is perhaps TRBD2 (7 bases). The V gene lost 4 bases and the J gene lost 6 bases, with 14 bases spanning the gap. The CDR3 extends over 13 amino acids. Germline lookup yields CDR1 SGDLS and CDR2 YYNGEE. The part of the CDR3 DNA that was read is TGTGCCAGCAGCCCCCGCGGGGGCCGCGAG. Amino acids: CASSPRGGRE. The full CDR3 protein reads CASSPRGGREQYF.

This clone counts as medium-sized (0.01 to 0.1%) by frequency. Read coverage stops 3 residues before the CDR3 terminus; the germline J gene supplies the remainder. The J gene is TRBJ2-4, the V gene TRBV15, with D perhaps TRBD2 (6 bases). Germline V gene data show CDR1 as LNHNV and CDR2 as YYDKDF (reference sequence). V was pared by 1 base and J by 1 base, with 11 bases between. This CDR3 has 16 amino acids. CDR3 DNA (partial): TGTGCCACCAGCAGAGGAGCCCGGGGGGCCAAAAACATT. Translating it yields CATSRGARGAKNI. The CDR3 in its entirety is CATSRGARGAKNIQYF.

Of note for this clone: The read terminates 3 residues before the CDR3 end, so the remaining end is supplied by the germline J gene. The chain uses TRBV30 and TRBJ2-5; TRBD2 might be the D (6 bases). This CDR3 spans 11 amino acids. CDR1 is GTSNPN, CDR2 SVGIG, per germline (reference sequence). V shed 5 bases and J shed 4 bases, with 8 bases lying between them. The CDR3 loop is CAWAGRETQYF. CDR3 bases read: TGTGCCTGGGCGGGGAGAGAGACC. Combining the CDR3 with reference TRBV30 and TRBJ2-5 gives the whole variable domain SQTIHQWPATLVQPVGSPLSLECTVEGTSNPNLYWYRQAAGRGLQLLFYSVGIGQISSEVPQNLSASRPQDRQFILSSKKLLLSDSGFYLCAWAGRETQYFGPGTRLLVL.

With regard to this clone: The missing CDR3 end, 3 residues past where the read stops, is filled in from the germline J gene. This rearrangement joins TRBV7-2 to TRBJ2-3; D unclear. With 1 base removed from V and 1 base from J, the gap between germline ends came to 6 bases. Germline CDR1 reads SGHTA; CDR2 reads FQGNSA. CDR3 length: 14 residues. CDR3 loop: CASSLESGTDTQYF. The covered CDR3 bases are TGTGCCAGCAGCTTAGAATCGGGCACAGATACG.

This clone is classed as medium-sized by frequency. The sequenced fragment ends 3 residues before the CDR3 boundary, so the rest is inferred from the germline J gene. The rearrangement links TRBV20-1 to TRBJ2-1; TRBD2 aligns across 8 bases. Trimming at V came to 6 bases and at J to 5 bases, leaving 9 bases not matched to a gene. Germline-derived CDR1 and CDR2 are DFQATT and SNEGSKA (reference sequence). The CDR3 covers 14 residues. The covered CDR3 bases are TGCAGTGCCGAATCATTTAGCGGGAACAATGAG. Its translation is CSAESFSGNNE. The complete CDR3 sequence is CSAESFSGNNEQFF.

A word on this clone: Read coverage stops 3 residues before the CDR3 terminus; the germline J gene supplies the remainder. This chain uses TRBV7-2 with TRBJ1-2, with D possibly TRBD1 on 5 matching bases. The CDR3 runs 13 residues. V gave up 1 base and J gave up 7 bases, with 10 bases separating them. From germline, CDR1 is SGHTA and CDR2 FQGNSA. This CDR3 is CASSLGGAGGYTF. Partial CDR3 DNA: TGTGCCAGCAGCTTAGGCGGGGCGGGTGGC.

The CDR3 bases that were read are TGCAGTGCCATGCGTAGCGTCCCAAGCTCCTACGAG. This codes for CSAMRSVPSSYE. The CDR3 reads in full as CSAMRSVPSSYEQYF. The chain has TRBV20-1 and TRBJ2-7, with a possible D match to TRBD2 (5 bases). The read gets to within 3 residues of the CDR3 end, and the germline J gene fills in the rest. CDR3 length: 15 amino acids. From germline, CDR1 is DFQATT and CDR2 SNEGSKA (reference sequence). The ends were cut back, 6 bases at V and 0 bases at J, with 18 bases in the middle.

Measured by frequency, this clone is medium-sized. The read ends 3 residues early relative to the CDR3; the germline J gene fills the gap. The rearrangement joins TRBV5-1 to TRBJ2-1; 10 bases agree with TRBD2. CDR3 length: 16 amino acids. The J segment lost 8 bases and the V segment lost 0 bases, leaving 8 bases of the junction unmatched. CDR1 is SGHRS, CDR2 YFSETQ, per germline. Partial CDR3 DNA: TGCGCCAGCAGCTTGGGGGCTAGCGGGGGTATAGATGAG. Residues: CASSLGASGGIDE. The CDR3 in its entirety is CASSLGASGGIDEQFF.

As to this clone: The CDR3 extends 3 residues past the end of the read, so its final part is completed from the germline J gene. This sequence joins TRBV10-3 and TRBJ1-6; D gene uncertain. Germline V gives CDR1 ENHRY, CDR2 SYGVKD. Trimming left V 6 bases short and J 9 bases short, with 9 bases between. This CDR3 is built from 12 residues. The DNA read from the CDR3 is TGTGCCATCAGCCAGGATCCTTCACCC. It encodes CAISQDPSP. The CDR3 in its entirety is CAISQDPSPLHF.

Comment on this clone: The read ends 3 residues before the CDR3 terminus; that terminus is restored from the germline J gene. The chain couples TRBV6-2 or TRBV6-3 to TRBJ2-2; 10 bases are shared with TRBD1. Germline loops: CDR1 MNHEY, CDR2 SVGEGT. The CDR3 is made up of 15 amino acids. V was clipped by 5 bases and J by 4 bases; unmatched bases: 4. The sequenced part of the CDR3 DNA is TGTGCCAGCAGTGGGGACAGGGGAGGCACCGGGGAG. Protein product: CASSGDRGGTGE. The whole CDR3 is CASSGDRGGTGELFF.

In regard to this clone: The read is 3 residues too short to cover the CDR3 end, so that end is filled in from the germline J gene. The V and J genes are TRBV5-1 and TRBJ1-1; weak D call: TRBD1 (6 bases). The CDR3 totals 13 residues. In germline, CDR1 is SGHRS, CDR2 YFSETQ. Trimming left V 4 bases short and J 0 bases short, with 7 bases between. The DNA read from the CDR3 is TGCGCCAGCAGCGGACAGCTGAACACTGAA. Translated, it gives CASSGQLNTE. The full CDR3 protein reads CASSGQLNTEAFF.

A note on this clone: The read is 3 residues too short to cover the CDR3 end, so that end is filled in from the germline J gene. The V call is TRBV10-3, the J call TRBJ1-5, with TRBD1 matching over 8 bases. CDR1 is ENHRY and CDR2 is SYGVKD in the germline V gene. Trimming removed 4 bases from V and 2 bases from J; junction bases left unmatched: 7. This CDR3 has 16 amino acids. CDR3 region: CAISVSGGSGNQPQHF. The CDR3 bases that were read are TGTGCCATCAGTGTGTCAGGGGGCAGTGGCAATCAGCCC.

With regard to this clone: Coverage ceases 3 residues before the CDR3 finishes, and the germline J gene fills in the end. The chain couples TRBV19 to TRBJ1-2; D uncertain. CDR3 length equals 12 residues. Germline V gives CDR1 LNHDA, CDR2 SQIVND (reference sequence). V lost 6 bases, J lost 7 bases, and 12 bases lay in between. The CDR3: CASSPGRRGYTF. The part of the CDR3 DNA that was read is TGTGCCAGTAGCCCTGGGCGTCGTGGC.